This record covers a single TCR beta chain. The clone's antigen remains unknown. Base qualities are not at hand, and no much larger clone is one base apart. This sample is drawn from a study of T cell responses to AZD1222 COVID-19 vaccine (dated by TCRdb to the early 2020s). Study-level background: TCR sequencing covered fewer than 250 trial participants: about 210 given two doses of AZD1222 and about 26 given two doses of MenACWY control vaccine. Trial participants were enrolled by age into subgroups of 18-55, 56-69 and 70-plus years, and around 150, 28 and 57 TCR-sequenced participants, respectively, were included in these subgroups.

This sample's time point label indicates: about 28 days (+/-7) after the second vaccine dose. AZD1222 recipients given second doses at about 4 weeks or at about 12 weeks were pooled, since spike-specific TCR depth and breadth were not found to differ between the two schedules. Vaccinee samples were obtained from the UK trials COV001 and COV002, which included a single-blind randomized controlled phase 2/3 trial of AZD1222 (ChAdOx1 nCoV-19) in healthy adults. For TCRbeta chain sequencing, PBMC samples were collected from trial participants at day 0 and at day 28 after the second dose. The CDR3 measures 19 amino acids from cysteine to phenylalanine. Only the CDR3 portion is preserved as DNA: 57 bases, with reading frame beginning at the first base. V is trimmed back by 3 bases and J by 0 bases, and the junction contains 13 bases that no gene match accounts for. For CDR1 and CDR2, the germline V gene lists KGHSH and LQKENI.

The CDR3 regions of human TCRbeta chains were analyzed by immunosequencing. Processing in the source paper ran as follows. TCRs in the repertoires were compared against a reference library of SARS-CoV-2-specific TCRs that had been generated with the MIRA antigen-specificity platform. Breadth meant the fraction of unique TCRs that were SARS-CoV-2-associated, whereas depth meant the fraction of total T cells that were SARS-CoV-2-associated. Using the MIRA data, every spike-specific TCR was mapped to the spike region that the TCR reacted to and assigned to either a CD4 or a CD8 class. Log10-transformed breadth and depth values were compared by one-way ANOVA with Sidak's multiple comparisons tests. TCRdb stores this immuneACCESS table with in-frame sequences only. Part of the clones is absent; in the studies checked, under half of the shortfall reflects unresolved V genes, and no reason is known for the rest. That table is the source of V, J and clone size, and D and trimming were worked out from the DNA. This sample has some 78,000 clones in its table, and 80% to 90% of those were observed once. Under 1.5% of the sample comes from the top ten.

The paper's findings and limits, for the study overall: Most participants were white British and females outnumbered males, and the authors suggested that clonal diversity may have been underestimated. Because no samples from the day 14 peak response were available, repertoires could be characterized only after the peak T cell response. Vaccine-associated CD4 TCRs spanned the whole spike protein, with dominant responses in regions 160-218 and 743-854. The 56-69-year group was small, and its depth increase did not reach significance, likely because of low power. Only a handful of AZD1222 recipients were SARS-CoV-2 seropositive at baseline, limiting conclusions about previously exposed vaccinees. Spike-specific TCR breadth and depth rose significantly after two AZD1222 doses compared with day 0 and with MenACWY recipients. Reportedly, almost half of the unique spike-specific TCRs recognized epitopes lying outside the regions that are mutated in the B.1.351 and B.1.1.7 variants.

The sample consisted of peripheral blood, taken 28 days after the second AZD1222 dose. This chain is built from TRBV18 and TRBJ2-2, and 7 junction bases match TRBD1. This clonotype was sampled from an adult who received the AZD1222 COVID-19 vaccine. This receptor has the CDR3 CASSPRSLTGRTNTGELFF. The DNA sequence reads TGTGCCAGCTCACCCCGGAGTTTGACAGGGAGAACGAACACCGGGGAGCTGTTTTTT.